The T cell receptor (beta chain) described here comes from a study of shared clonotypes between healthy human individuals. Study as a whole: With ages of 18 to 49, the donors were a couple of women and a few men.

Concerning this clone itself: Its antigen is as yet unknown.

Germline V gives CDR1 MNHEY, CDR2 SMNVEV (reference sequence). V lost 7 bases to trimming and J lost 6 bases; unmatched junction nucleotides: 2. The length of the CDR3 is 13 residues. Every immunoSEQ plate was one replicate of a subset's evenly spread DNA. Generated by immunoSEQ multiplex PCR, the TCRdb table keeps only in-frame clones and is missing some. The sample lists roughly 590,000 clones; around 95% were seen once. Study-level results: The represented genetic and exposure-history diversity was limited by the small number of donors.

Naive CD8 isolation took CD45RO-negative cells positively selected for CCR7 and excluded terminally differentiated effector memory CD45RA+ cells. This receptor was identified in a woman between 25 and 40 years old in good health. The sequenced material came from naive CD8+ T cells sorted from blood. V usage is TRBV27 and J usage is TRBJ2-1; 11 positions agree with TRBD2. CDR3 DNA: TGTGCCAGCAACCTAGCGGGAGGCAATGAGCAGTTCTTC. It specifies CASNLAGGNEQFF.